This T cell receptor beta chain was sequenced for a study of chemoradiotherapy in HPV16-positive cancers. The method was immunoSEQ multiplex PCR; TCRdb's version includes in-frame clones alone and lacks a portion of them. Altogether tens of thousands of clones are present, roughly 90% being singletons, with the ten largest covering 4.2%. This CDR3 has 14 amino acids. General study results and limits: During treatment, candidate HPV-specific clones and E7-related motifs expanded in tumor.

Notes on this clone: Its target is unknown.

The V gene is TRBV21-1, the J gene TRBJ2-7; TRBD1 is the table's D call and was not checked against the DNA. TRBV21-1 is a listed pseudogene. The sample was blood, taken from a patient who underwent chemoradiotherapy. The sequence was collected from a human donor with HPV-associated anogenital cancer. CDR3 amino acids: CASSLDIPLYEQYF. The CDR3 nucleotides are TGTGCCAGCAGCCTGGACATACCTCTCTACGAGCAGTACTTC.